This T cell receptor (beta chain) was profiled in a study of blood T cell repertoires in COVID-19. TCRdb's table, derived via immunoSEQ multiplex PCR, lists solely in-frame clones and lacks some. The table records 90,000 to 110,000 clones, over 60% of them present only once. The specimen was peripheral blood. This TCR derives from a human donor in a cohort sampled during active or convalescent COVID-19.

The CDR3 nucleotides read TGCAGCGTTGCGGTAGACAGGGCCACTGAAGCTTTCTTT. Residues: CSVAVDRATEAFF. The rearrangement joins TRBV29-1 to TRBJ1-1, with 7 bases that match TRBD1. The germline V gene has CDR1 SQVTM and CDR2 ANQGSEA. The CDR3 extends over 13 amino acids. V dropped 4 bases and J dropped 4; count of bases not matched to a gene: 6.